Listed here are 2 T cell receptor beta chains from one sample, sequenced in a study of post-analysis software for immune sequencing data. Study-level points and caveats: Elevated frequency relative to controls characterized several TRBV segments in patients, TRBV5-6, TRBV5-1 and TRBV20-1 among them.

Incorporated into the TCR beta cDNA libraries were unique molecular identifiers, which served to reduce PCR and sequencing biases. TCRdb analysed the PCR reads with MiXCR anew, one entry per CDR3 protein. The data show more than 500,000 distinct CDR3 sequences, with roughly 34% seen just once and around 6% held by the top ten. The antigens of these receptors remain unknown. Material for sequencing was blood. The receptors shown here come from a girl aged 2 to 17 with multiple sclerosis.

This clonotype has more than one count but fewer than ten. The chain links TRBV7-2 to TRBJ2-3, with D perhaps TRBD2 (6 bases). The germline V gene has CDR1 SGHTA and CDR2 FQGNSA. Deletions cut 5 bases from V and 4 bases from J, with 19 bases between. The CDR3 spans 16 residues. The CDR3 reads CASSLSMVGGADTQYF. CDR3 nucleotides: TGTGCCAGCAGCCTCTCTATGGTGGGGGGAGCAGATACGCAGTATTTT.

This clonotype was counted ten times or more. This CDR3 is CASSSNTGSEQFF. The CDR3 bases are TGTGCCAGCAGCTCCAACACAGGGTCTGAGCAGTTCTTC. The chain carries TRBV5-8 and TRBJ2-1; D may be TRBD1 (6 bases). Germline-derived CDR1 and CDR2 are SGHTS and YDEGEE. CDR3 length equals 13 residues. V was cut by 3 bases and J by 9 bases, with 13 bases left in between.